This TCR beta chain was documented in a study of cytomegalovirus exposure and HLA in healthy donors (dated by TCRdb to 2015 to 2018). Regarding the research as a whole: The 500 to 700 repertoires of the first cohort and the 110 or so validation repertoires were produced on the same platform, according to a later analysis. The study aimed to test whether cataloging public T cell receptors could reveal signatures of past pathogen exposure. Along with the roughly 710-subject first cohort, a separate validation cohort of approximately 110 different subjects was used. High-throughput TCR immunosequencing, statistical association of individual TCRs with disease status, and machine learning were combined to predict cytomegalovirus infection status. Study-wide findings and limitations: A later analysis had no HLA typing for the validation cohort, so co-occurrence there was scored across all 120 repertoires. In vitro tests confirmed that a few of the cytomegalovirus-associated TCR beta chains recognize cytomegalovirus antigens. A total of 164 TCR beta chains were listed by the study as associated with cytomegalovirus. The authors suggested that the approach could potentially be generalized to other disease states and immunological phenotypes. The classifier was reported to diagnose cytomegalovirus status with high specificity and sensitivity in both the original cohort and the validation cohort. Across donors, most TCR sequences were observed very rarely, whereas some public TCRs were present in many individuals. Of the cluster scores, roughly 93% were above 0 in a later analysis, which found that TCRs clustered in the first cohort also tended to co-occur in the 90 to 150 validation repertoires.

Donors formed part of the validation cohort, which comprised 120 subjects and was distinct from the first cohort of over 500 subjects. Libraries were prepared through the immunoSEQ multiplex PCR assay. In the original analysis: To diagnose cytomegalovirus status from the catalog of TCR beta chain sequences, a statistical classification framework was built. Entries here come from immuneACCESS through TCRdb and include only in-frame sequences with V and J called. Some clones fail to appear in such tables; in the studies checked, an unresolved V gene covers under half of the shortfall, and the cause of the remainder is unknown. The V and J calls and clone size come from that table; D and trimming were worked out from the DNA. The sample table contains about 130,000 clones; only one count was recorded for roughly 89% of them. Of the sample, 0.95% to 1.5% is held by the ten largest clones. The germline V gene encodes CDR1 LNHDA and CDR2 SQIVND (reference sequence). Trimming leaves V shorter by 9 bases and J shorter by 1 base, with the junction holding 7 bases beyond the gene matches. Its CDR3 holds 15 amino acids, cysteine through phenylalanine. This entry keeps only the CDR3 DNA: 45 bases, framed from base 1.

Note on this clone: Its recognized antigen is unknown. Per-base qualities were not stored, and no clone one base away is much larger.

The chain uses TRBV19 and TRBJ2-2; 8 central bases correspond to TRBD1. The specimen sequenced was PBMCs. The TCR comes from a woman aged 18 to 35 in good health and CMV-seronegative. The CDR3 region reads CARRPGQGNTGELFF. The nucleotides read TGTGCCAGACGACCCGGACAGGGGAACACCGGGGAGCTGTTTTTT.